The table lists the clone carrying this TCR beta chain with a count of one. The CDR3 is 13 amino acids. Trimming cost V 0 bases and J 4 bases, with 6 bases left between them. Germline values: CDR1 MNHNY, CDR2 SVGAGI (reference sequence). This sample is drawn from a study of T cell changes during pregnancy in multiple sclerosis. Sequencing used immunoSEQ multiplex PCR; TCRdb keeps in-frame clones, though not all of them. This table has approximately 25,000 clones, roughly 90% appearing once. The chain links TRBV6-6 to TRBJ1-2; no definite D call. The sample in question was CD8+ T cells from peripheral blood mononuclear cells, obtained in the second trimester of pregnancy. This receptor was obtained from a female donor with multiple sclerosis, enrolled in a pregnancy study. CDR3 in amino acids: CASSYSEAYGYTF. DNA for the CDR3: TGTGCCAGCAGTTACTCTGAGGCCTATGGCTACACCTTC.